This TCR beta chain was documented in a study of cytomegalovirus exposure and HLA in healthy donors. The study, taken as a whole, reports: The authors confirmed in vitro that three CMV-associated chains were specific for CMV antigens. The only immune exposure information that was available was CMV serostatus. Most TCR sequences showed up rarely, but some public TCRs showed up in many donors.

Participants comprised healthy donors of bone marrow. Vbeta (60) and Jbeta (13) primers were used in the PCR. TCRdb keeps only in-frame clones here, not all; method: immunoSEQ multiplex PCR. The specimen's table records around 70,000 clones. Comments on this clone: What it binds is not known.

The CDR3 has 13 residues. After removal of 4 bases from V and 6 bases from J, the junction contained 5 bases not matched to a gene. Germline V gene lookup returns CDR1 MNHNY and CDR2 SVGAGI (reference sequence). The J gene is TRBJ1-1, the V gene TRBV6-6; 7 nucleotides agree with TRBD1. The TCR was taken from a woman aged 25 to 39 in good health and CMV-seronegative. Sequenced material: PBMCs. The CDR3 DNA reads as TGTGCCAGCAGTTCACAGGGGAGCGCTGAAGCTTTCTTT. Protein: CASSSQGSAEAFF.